Detailed here is one T cell receptor (beta chain). In the authors' methods: Nucleated cell counts were estimated from reference gene primer amplification. The table came from immunoSEQ multiplex PCR; TCRdb's copy has only in-frame clones and leaves some out. D and trimming were read from the DNA, whereas the V and J calls and clone size are those reported in that table. The sample has approximately 200,000 clones; 75% to 90% are singletons. The data derive from a study of blood T cell repertoires in COVID-19. As for the study in general: Spain, Italy and the United States supplied samples that represented acute and convalescent COVID-19. Sources were T cells, B-cell-depleted T cells, or PBMCs; the material itself was cDNA or gDNA.

This CDR3 is 16 amino acids long. The V end was cut by 0 bases, the J end by 9 bases, with 19 bases between. The germline CDR1 and CDR2 sequences are SGHTS and YDEGEE. The sample comprised peripheral blood. The receptor's source is a man aged 30-40 years with acute or convalescent COVID-19. This chain joins TRBV5-8 and TRBJ2-1; maybe TRBD1 (6 bases). The CDR3, as DNA: TGTGCCAGCAGCTTGGTTTACCCAGGGGAGAGGACTGAGCAGTTCTTC. This encodes CASSLVYPGERTEQFF.